This T cell receptor (beta chain) was sequenced for a study of T cell responses to AZD1222 COVID-19 vaccine. Whole-study findings and limits: Most donors were white British, females outnumbered males, and clonal diversity was possibly underestimated. Spike-spanning, vaccine-associated CD4 TCRs were dominant at 160-218 and 743-854. Of spike-specific TCRs, nearly half reportedly target regions left unmutated in variants. Two AZD1222 administrations were followed by greater Spike-specific TCR breadth and depth.

The CDR3 length is 14 residues. Trimming took 2 bases from V and 2 from J, leaving 9 bases between them. Germline CDR1 SGHRS, CDR2 YFSETQ. Only in-frame clones appear in the TCRdb table, and some are missing; sequencing was by immunoSEQ multiplex PCR. The sample lists approximately 60,000 clones, 85% occurring once. This clone has a single count. Its target is not known. The chain recombines TRBV5-1 with TRBJ2-3; D not certain. The receptor's source is an adult in good health. The input for sequencing was peripheral blood, taken on day 0 of MenACWY control vaccination. The CDR3 DNA is TGCGCCAGCAGCTTCCGGGCAGTCACAGATACGCAGTATTTT. Translation gives CASSFRAVTDTQYF.